Each of the 20 T cell receptor beta chains below was sequenced from the same sample in a study of T cell responses to AZD1222 COVID-19 vaccine. Some clones are missing from TCRdb's copy, which holds only in-frame ones; the method was immunoSEQ multiplex PCR. The table includes about 94,000 clones, 70% to 90% detected once. Sequencing used peripheral blood, obtained on day 0 of AZD1222 vaccination. The receptors come from an adult in good health.

The table lists this clone with a count of one. This sequence joins TRBV19 and TRBJ2-7; 8 positions match TRBD1. This CDR3 has 15 residues. Germline CDR1 reads LNHDA; CDR2 reads SQIVND (reference sequence). The V segment lost 1 base and the J segment 3 bases; nucleotides outside the gene matches: 5. CDR3 bases: TGTGCCAGTAGTATAGGGCAGGGGGCGGTCTACGAGCAGTACTTC. Its translation is CASSIGQGAVYEQYF.

The chain employs TRBV14 and TRBJ2-7; 10 bases fit TRBD2. Unmatched junction bases numbered 1, after V lost 1 base and J lost 1 base. Germline V gene lookup returns CDR1 SGHDN and CDR2 FVKESK. The CDR3 runs to 15 residues. The CDR3 region has the DNA TGTGCCAGCAGCCAAGCACTAGCGGGGTCCTACGAGCAGTACTTC. This codes for CASSQALAGSYEQYF.

The V gene is TRBV18, the J gene TRBJ1-5; D is ambiguous. V shed 2 bases and J shed 4 bases, with 9 bases lying between them. Per germline, CDR1 KGHSH and CDR2 LQKENI. The CDR3 consists of 14 residues. The CDR3 coding sequence is TGTGCCAGCTCACCAAGCTCGGCGAATCAGCCCCAGCATTTT. This translates into CASSPSSANQPQHF.

CDR3 amino acids: CASSLAVTGDTEAFF. The CDR3 DNA reads TGTGCCAGCAGCTTAGCCGTTACAGGTGACACTGAAGCTTTCTTT. The V and J genes are TRBV7-9 and TRBJ1-1; tentatively, D is TRBD1 (5 bases). CDR3 size: 15 residues. The ends were cut back, 0 bases at V and 3 bases at J, with 11 bases in the middle. Germline-derived CDR1 and CDR2 are SEHNR and FQNEAQ (reference sequence).

V is TRBV19 and J is TRBJ1-6; weak D call: TRBD1 (6 bases). CDR1 and CDR2 (germline): LNHDA, SQIVND (reference sequence). Between the trimmed V and J ends, which lost 6 bases and 8 bases, there was a span of 8 bases. CDR3 length: 12 residues. The CDR3 reads CASRYRDSPLHF. In DNA, the CDR3 is TGTGCCAGTAGGTACAGGGATTCACCCCTCCACTTT. Complete variable domain (other parts from reference TRBV19 and TRBJ1-6): DGGITQSPKYLFRKEGQNVTLSCEQNLNHDAMYWYRQDPGQGLRLIYYSQIVNDFQKGDIAEGYSVSREKKESFPLTVTSAQKNPTAFYLCASRYRDSPLHFGNGTRLTVT.

This sequence joins TRBV6-5 and TRBJ2-7; the match to TRBD1 covers 11 bases. Germline CDR1 is MNHEY and CDR2 is SVGAGI. The CDR3 is 15 amino acids. V lost 6 bases and J lost 0; bases outside the gene matches: 4. The CDR3 coding sequence is TGTGCCAGCAGACGGGGACAGGGGGACTCCTACGAGCAGTACTTC. It codes for CASRRGQGDSYEQYF.

A word on this clone: Germline and junction disagree at one end, which may indicate a read error. This chain joins TRBV6-5 and TRBJ2-7, with D possibly being TRBD1 (6 bases). The CDR3 is made up of 14 amino acids. Germline-derived CDR1 and CDR2 are MNHEY and SVGAGI. The CDR3 nucleotides read TGTGCCAGCAGTTACACAGGGAGCTCCTACGGGCAGTACTTC. Translated: CASSYTGSSYGQYF.

The chain couples TRBV19 to TRBJ2-7, with D possibly being TRBD1 or TRBD2 (5 bases each). The V gene lost 2 bases and the J gene lost 3 bases, with 20 bases spanning the gap. The V gene's germline CDR1 is LNHDA and CDR2 SQIVND (reference sequence). The CDR3 spans 17 residues. The CDR3 sequence is CASSILSVGVRGYEQYF. The CDR3, as DNA: TGTGCCAGTAGTATATTGAGCGTGGGGGTTCGGGGCTACGAGCAGTACTTC. Full variable domain (remainder filled in from reference TRBV19 and TRBJ2-7): DGGITQSPKYLFRKEGQNVTLSCEQNLNHDAMYWYRQDPGQGLRLIYYSQIVNDFQKGDIAEGYSVSREKKESFPLTVTSAQKNPTAFYLCASSILSVGVRGYEQYFGPGTRLTVT.

Comment on this clone: Compared with germline, one end of the junction differs, possibly owing to a read error. CDR3 DNA sequence: TGTGCCAGCAGAGCGGCCCTGTTAGTCTTC. As protein: CASRAALLVF. V usage is TRBV2 and J usage is TRBJ2-1, with D possibly being TRBD2 (5 bases). Germline lookup yields CDR1 SNHLY and CDR2 FYNNEI. The CDR3 extends over 10 amino acids.

The chain joins TRBV3-1 (or the pseudogene TRBV3-2) to TRBJ1-2; D unresolved. V was shortened by 0 bases and J by 4 bases, with 6 bases between the two germline ends. The germline gives CDR1 LGHDT, CDR2 YNNKEL (reference sequence). CDR3 length: 13 amino acids. The CDR3 DNA reads TGTGCCAGCAGCCAAGAGGGTGCCTATGGCTACACCTTC. This codes for CASSQEGAYGYTF.

This chain links TRBV7-3 with TRBJ1-6; D gene unclear. Germline V lookup: CDR1 SGHTA, CDR2 FQGTGA. This CDR3 contains 15 residues. V gave up 0 bases and J gave up 10 bases, with 13 bases separating them. CDR3 sequence: CASSLTGRRESPLHF. The CDR3 DNA reads as TGTGCCAGCAGCTTAACGGGGAGGAGGGAGTCACCCCTCCACTTT.

This chain connects TRBV2 to TRBJ2-5, with a possible D match to TRBD2 (8 bases). The germline V gene has CDR1 SNHLY and CDR2 FYNNEI. The ends were cut back, 6 bases at V and 2 bases at J, with 19 bases in the middle. The CDR3 extends over 16 amino acids. In DNA, the CDR3 is TGTGCCAGCAGCCCAGGGGGGCTAGCGGGTCAAGAGACCCAGTACTTC. Residues: CASSPGGLAGQETQYF.

The chain couples TRBV11-2 to TRBJ1-3, with a weak D call TRBD1 (6 bases). Trimming left V 5 bases short and J 4 bases short, with 12 bases between. Germline CDR1 SGHAT, CDR2 FQNNGV. The CDR3 length is 14 residues. CDR3 amino acids: CASSEGGTGNTIYF. CDR3 bases: TGTGCCAGCAGCGAAGGGGGAACGGGAAACACCATATATTTT.

This chain joins TRBV30 and TRBJ1-5, with D possibly being TRBD1 (5 bases). The V end was cut by 2 bases, the J end by 8 bases, with 13 bases between. CDR3 length equals 13 residues. CDR1 is GTSNPN, CDR2 SVGIG, per germline (reference sequence). The CDR3 reads CAWSQGGVKPQHF. CDR3 sequence (DNA): TGTGCCTGGAGTCAGGGAGGCGTAAAGCCCCAGCATTTT.

The chain employs TRBV28 and TRBJ1-2, with D possibly being TRBD1 (6 bases). The CDR3 runs 12 residues. The germline V gene has CDR1 MDHEN and CDR2 SYDVKM. Trimming left V 3 bases short and J 6 bases short, with 8 bases between. The CDR3 coding sequence is TGTGCCAGCAGTTTCAGGGGACATGGCTACACCTTC. The encoded protein is CASSFRGHGYTF.

The chain has TRBV11-2 and TRBJ1-6; unclear D gene. Looked up from germline, CDR1 is SGHAT and CDR2 is FQNNGV. The CDR3 loop spans 14 amino acids. Trimming removed 4 bases from V and 9 bases from J, with 13 bases in between. The CDR3 loop reads CASSSRRVTSPLHF. The CDR3 DNA follows: TGTGCCAGCAGCTCCAGAAGGGTAACTTCACCCCTCCACTTT.

V usage is TRBV7-3 and J usage is TRBJ1-1; TRBD1 might be the D (6 bases). V lost 5 bases and J 13 bases, leaving 20 bases between the germline ends. Germline CDR1 is SGHTA and CDR2 is FQGTGA. The CDR3 extends over 13 amino acids. The CDR3 nucleotides read TGTGCCAGCAGCCAAGGGGGTCAGGGAGAGGTTTTCTTT. Its protein is CASSQGGQGEVFF.

This clone is a singleton in its sample. The V and J genes are TRBV5-1 and TRBJ2-7, with a tentative D call TRBD1 (5 bases). The CDR3 consists of 14 residues. In germline, CDR1 is SGHRS, CDR2 YFSETQ. V dropped 0 bases and J dropped 1 base, with 8 bases sitting between them. The CDR3 nucleotides read TGCGCCAGCAGCTTGGAAAGGGGTTCCTACGAGCAGTACTTC. This sequence encodes CASSLERGSYEQYF.

The rearrangement joins TRBV10-2 to TRBJ2-1; 8 bases are a match to TRBD1. After removal of 7 bases from V and 5 bases from J, the junction contained 7 bases not matched to a gene. The CDR3 runs 14 residues. CDR1 is WSHSY and CDR2 is SAAADI in the germline V gene. This CDR3 reads CASTRTGQHNEQFF. In DNA form, the CDR3 reads TGCGCCAGCACTAGGACAGGGCAGCACAATGAGCAGTTCTTC.

The chain links TRBV30 to TRBJ2-3; either TRBD1 or TRBD2 may supply D (5 bases each). This CDR3 has 12 residues. Looked up from germline, CDR1 is GTSNPN and CDR2 is SVGIG (reference sequence). V was clipped by 2 bases and J by 4 bases, with 7 bases between them. The CDR3 is CAWSLGADTQYF. The CDR3 nucleotides are TGTGCCTGGAGTCTGGGGGCAGATACGCAGTATTTT.